This is a list of T cell receptor beta chains from one sample in a study of T cell repertoires in cytomegalovirus infection. These receptors are not linked to any known antigen. From the reads, TCRdb called clonotypes with MiXCR, one entry per CDR3 protein. This table has about 360,000 distinct CDR3 sequences, roughly 34% appearing once. The specimen was cultured PBMCs, collected from culture after CMV antigen stimulation. The receptors shown here come from a human donor in good health (CMV status not recorded). Some clones in this sample may be carry-over from other donors' samples. Each CDR3 is given with its conserved first and last residue. A D gene is named only where the DNA matches it firmly. The size field is filled for only some rows; it gives once, few, many or a size class.

>TRBV19|.|.|TRBJ2-5
CASRARGRDRQETQYF
TGTGCCAGTAGGGCGCGAGGGCGGGACAGACAAGAGACCCAGTACTTC
>TRBV19|.|few|TRBJ1-2
CASSRPPGVYGYTF
TGTGCCAGTAGTCGCCCGCCTGGGGTCTATGGCTACACCTTC
>TRBV7-6|TRBD1|.|TRBJ2-3
CASSHTGTGWSDDTQYF
TGTGCCAGCAGCCACACCGGGACAGGGTGGTCAGATGATACGCAGTATTTT
>TRBV5-6|.|few|TRBJ1-4
CASSSGHINEKLFF
TGTGCCAGCAGCAGCGGACATATTAATGAAAAACTGTTTTTT
>TRBV12-3/TRBV12-4|TRBD2|.|TRBJ2-3
CASSPSGMGTDTQYF
TGTGCCAGCAGCCCTAGCGGCATGGGCACAGATACGCAGTACTTT
>TRBV7-6|TRBD2|few|TRBJ2-1
CASSLALLAGGVNEQFF
TGTGCCAGCAGCTTAGCGCTACTAGCGGGAGGAGTGAATGAGCAGTTCTTC
>TRBV7-2|.|.|TRBJ2-2
CASKGTMNTGELFF
TGTGCCAGCAAAGGGACAATGAACACCGGGGAGCTGTTTTTT
>TRBV7-6|.|.|TRBJ2-5
CASSLVNSQETQYF
TGTGCCAGCAGCTTAGTAAACAGCCAAGAGACCCAGTACTTC
>TRBV7-9|.|.|TRBJ2-1
CASSGRGAEFF
TGTGCCAGCAGCGGTCGGGGCGCGGAGTTCTTC
>TRBV6-2/TRBV6-3|.|.|TRBJ1-2
CASRKTDLYGYTF
TGTGCCAGCAGAAAGACAGATCTCTATGGCTACACCTTC
>TRBV10-3|.|.|TRBJ2-7
CAISGRVSSYEQYF
TGTGCCATCAGTGGCAGGGTAAGCTCCTACGAGCAGTACTTC
>TRBV20-1|.|.|TRBJ2-1
CSAFLAASYNEQFF
TGCAGTGCATTCTTAGCGGCCTCCTACAATGAGCAGTTCTTC
>TRBV28|.|.|TRBJ1-1
CASCSGTLNTEAFF
TGTGCCAGCTGCTCCGGGACGTTGAACACTGAAGCTTTCTTT
>TRBV24-1|TRBD1|.|TRBJ1-5
CATSDSGGNQPQHF
TGTGCCACCAGTGATTCAGGGGGGAATCAGCCCCAGCATTTT
>TRBV11-2|TRBD2|.|TRBJ2-1
CASSLATFWTSGRKSPNEQFF
TGTGCCAGCAGCTTAGCCACCTTTTGGACTAGCGGGAGAAAATCCCCCAATGAGCAGTTCTTC
>TRBV20-1|TRBD2|.|TRBJ2-2
CSARSTSGYTGELFF
TGCAGTGCTAGGTCTACTAGCGGCTACACCGGGGAGCTGTTTTTT
>TRBV3-1|TRBD2|few|TRBJ2-1
CASSQDTSAQNEQFF
TGTGCCAGCAGCCAAGATACTAGCGCCCAGAATGAGCAGTTCTTC
>TRBV7-2|TRBD1|many|TRBJ1-6
CASSLATGWGPMNSPLHF
TGTGCCAGCAGCTTAGCGACAGGGTGGGGCCCGATGAATTCACCCCTCCACTTT
>TRBV24-1|.|.|TRBJ2-3
CATSERDTQYF
TGTGCCACCAGTGAAAGGGATACGCAGTATTTT
>TRBV27|.|.|TRBJ2-1
CASSPLLHNEQFF
TGTGCCAGCAGTCCCCTACTCCACAATGAGCAGTTCTTC
>TRBV25-1|.|few|TRBJ1-2
CASSPRGRRGYTF
TGTGCCAGCAGCCCTCGGGGGCGCAGAGGCTACACCTTC
>TRBV11-3|.|.|TRBJ1-1
CASRRYGDTEAFF
TGTGCCAGCAGACGTTACGGGGACACTGAAGCTTTCTTT
>TRBV29-1|.|.|TRBJ1-3
CSVAGFGSGNTIYF
TGCAGCGTGGCGGGGTTTGGCTCTGGAAACACCATATATTTT
>TRBV18|.|.|TRBJ2-1
CASSPRLAADYNEQFF
TGTGCCAGCTCACCCAGACTGGCGGCAGACTACAATGAGCAGTTCTTC
>TRBV7-2|.|few|TRBJ2-1
CASSLSGENGLRYPGVF
TGTGCCAGCAGCTTAAGCGGTGAGAACGGGCTACGGTATCCCGGGGTCTTC
>TRBV7-9|.|.|TRBJ2-5
CASSPRRGEGQETQYF
TGTGCCAGCAGCCCCCGGAGGGGCGAAGGCCAAGAGACCCAGTACTTC
>TRBV15|TRBD2|.|TRBJ2-1
CATSEWGGASGRGNEQFF
TGTGCCACCAGCGAGTGGGGAGGGGCTAGCGGGAGGGGAAATGAGCAGTTCTTC
>TRBV20-1|TRBD2|.|TRBJ2-1
CSASRLLAGDYHSYNEQFF
TGCAGTGCTAGCAGGTTACTAGCGGGAGACTACCACTCCTACAATGAGCAGTTCTTC
>TRBV7-2|.|few|TRBJ2-1
CASSLIRSSAATYNEQFF
TGTGCCAGCAGCTTAATACGCTCGTCGGCGGCGACCTACAATGAGCAGTTCTTC
>TRBV6-5|TRBD1|.|TRBJ1-5
CASNRDRGQPQHF
TGTGCCAGCAACCGGGACAGGGGTCAGCCCCAGCATTTT
>TRBV7-2|.|few|TRBJ1-1
CASSLALVDAAPKGTEAFF
TGTGCCAGCAGCTTAGCTCTTGTGGACGCAGCTCCCAAGGGTACTGAAGCTTTCTTT
>TRBV5-1|.|.|TRBJ2-1
CASRGDWGSHEQFF
TGCGCCAGCAGGGGTGACTGGGGGTCGCATGAGCAGTTCTTC
>TRBV7-2|.|many|TRBJ2-7
CASSPGRGELREQYF
TGTGCCAGCAGCCCTGGGCGGGGAGAGCTACGCGAGCAGTACTTC
>TRBV14|.|.|TRBJ2-2
CASSWERSTGELFF
TGTGCCAGCAGCTGGGAACGGAGCACCGGGGAGCTGTTTTTT
>TRBV7-2|.|.|TRBJ2-7
CASSTDGSYEQYF
TGTGCCAGCAGCACGGACGGCTCCTACGAGCAGTACTTC
>TRBV29-1|.|.|TRBJ2-3
CSVEAGDWELSDTQYF
TGCAGCGTTGAAGCTGGGGACTGGGAGTTGTCAGATACGCAGTATTTT
>TRBV20-1|TRBD1|.|TRBJ1-1
CSLSQGDGAAFF
TGCAGTCTAAGCCAGGGGGACGGGGCGGCTTTCTTT
>TRBV20-1|TRBD2|.|TRBJ2-1
CSARASGLAGGRSVYEQFF
TGCAGTGCTAGAGCCTCGGGACTAGCGGGAGGGCGATCAGTCTATGAGCAGTTCTTC
>TRBV19|.|few|TRBJ1-2
CASKKESGYGYTF
TGTGCCAGTAAAAAGGAGTCGGGCTATGGCTACACCTTC
>TRBV4-1|.|.|TRBJ2-6
CASSQERLRHDLSGANVLTF
TGCGCCAGCAGCCAAGAAAGGTTGAGACACGACCTCTCTGGGGCCAACGTCCTGACTTTC
>TRBV10-3|.|few|TRBJ1-1
CAISEEAGVATEAFF
TGTGCCATCAGTGAAGAGGCAGGAGTAGCCACTGAAGCTTTCTTT
>TRBV7-2|.|many|TRBJ1-5
CASSTQEHQPQHF
TGTGCCAGCAGCACACAGGAACATCAGCCCCAGCATTTT
>TRBV5-1|.|.|TRBJ2-1
CASSAAPGRIDNEQFF
TGCGCCAGCAGCGCGGCTCCAGGGCGTATTGACAATGAGCAGTTCTTC
>TRBV27|.|few|TRBJ1-5
CASSLSGRYSNQPQHF
TGTGCCAGCAGTTTATCTGGCCGATATAGCAATCAGCCCCAGCATTTT
>TRBV20-1|TRBD1|many|TRBJ1-5
CSATWTGYNQPQHF
TGCAGTGCTACCTGGACAGGTTACAATCAGCCCCAGCATTTT
>TRBV7-2|TRBD2|many|TRBJ2-3
CASSLGGLAGPKATDTQYF
TGTGCCAGCAGCTTAGGGGGACTAGCGGGACCGAAGGCCACAGATACGCAGTATTTT
>TRBV5-6|.|.|TRBJ2-7
CASTIGTPGYEQYF
TGTGCCAGCACCATCGGGACCCCTGGCTACGAGCAGTACTTC
>TRBV6-2/TRBV6-3|.|.|TRBJ2-1
CAISSWRNPEFF
TGTGCCATCAGCTCATGGCGGAACCCGGAGTTCTTC
>TRBV7-6|.|.|TRBJ2-6
CASSLDPGTTGANVLTF
TGTGCCAGCAGCTTAGATCCAGGAACTACTGGGGCCAACGTCCTGACTTTC
>TRBV12-3/TRBV12-4|.|.|TRBJ1-5
CASSSQTVDQPQHF
TGTGCCAGCAGCTCCCAGACAGTGGATCAGCCCCAGCATTTT
>TRBV6-1|.|.|TRBJ2-2
CASSESQGIIGELFF
TGTGCCAGCAGTGAAAGCCAGGGGATCATCGGGGAGCTGTTTTTT
>TRBV14|TRBD2|.|TRBJ2-1
CASSDGTSGSWGNEQFF
TGTGCCAGCAGCGACGGGACTAGCGGGAGCTGGGGCAATGAGCAGTTCTTC
>TRBV19|.|few|TRBJ1-1
CASTAGVLNTEAFF
TGTGCCAGCACTGCGGGGGTCCTGAACACTGAAGCTTTCTTT
>TRBV6-2/TRBV6-3|TRBD1|.|TRBJ2-4
CASSYLDRGQWDVNIQYF
TGTGCCAGCAGTTACTTGGACAGGGGGCAATGGGATGTGAACATTCAGTACTTC
>TRBV7-6|.|few|TRBJ2-1
CASSFEDPGGNEQFF
TGTGCCAGCAGCTTCGAGGACCCTGGGGGGAATGAGCAGTTCTTC
>TRBV10-3|TRBD2|.|TRBJ2-3
CAISGGTSGTDTQYF
TGTGCCATCAGTGGCGGGACTAGCGGCACAGATACGCAGTATTTT
>TRBV11-2|.|.|TRBJ2-1
CASSLGSAGNEQFF
TGTGCCAGCAGCTTAGGCTCGGCGGGGAATGAGCAGTTCTTC
>TRBV28|TRBD2|few|TRBJ2-1
CASSSASGNYNEQFF
TGTGCCAGCAGTTCGGCTAGCGGAAATTACAATGAGCAGTTCTTC
>TRBV28|.|.|TRBJ1-5
CASSYRANQPQHF
TGTGCCAGCAGTTACAGGGCTAATCAGCCCCAGCATTTT
>TRBV20-1|TRBD2|.|TRBJ2-1
CSARHSSGRAYEQFF
TGCAGTGCTAGACACTCTAGCGGGAGGGCATATGAGCAGTTCTTC